This T cell receptor (beta chain) emerged from a study of a mutant IDH1 vaccine in newly diagnosed glioma. About the research overall: Eight vaccinations reached patients in weeks 1, 3, 5, 7, 11, 15, 19 and 23.

V shed 7 bases and J 0 bases; nucleotides not matched to a gene: 9. The CDR3 covers 15 residues. Germline-derived CDR1 and CDR2 are MNHNS and SASEGT. A remark on this clone: Its target is not known.

Repertoires were generated with immunoSEQ multiplex PCR, while TCRdb's copy carries only in-frame clones and drops some. The sample includes around 60,000 clones, about 88% seen only once; the top ten take approximately 3.8%. Regarding time point: week 23, last vaccination. Topical imiquimod accompanied each vaccine dose, which consisted of 300 ug of mutant IDH1 20-mer peptide. The material was PBMCs, obtained from a glioma patient whose treatment included an IDH1 peptide vaccine. The V call is TRBV6-1, the J call TRBJ2-7; 7 bases are a match to TRBD1. The clonotype comes from a man aged 25-45 years with glioma. The CDR3 here is CASKWTGPSSYEQYF. The CDR3 DNA reads TGTGCCAGCAAGTGGACAGGCCCTAGCTCCTACGAGCAGTACTTC.